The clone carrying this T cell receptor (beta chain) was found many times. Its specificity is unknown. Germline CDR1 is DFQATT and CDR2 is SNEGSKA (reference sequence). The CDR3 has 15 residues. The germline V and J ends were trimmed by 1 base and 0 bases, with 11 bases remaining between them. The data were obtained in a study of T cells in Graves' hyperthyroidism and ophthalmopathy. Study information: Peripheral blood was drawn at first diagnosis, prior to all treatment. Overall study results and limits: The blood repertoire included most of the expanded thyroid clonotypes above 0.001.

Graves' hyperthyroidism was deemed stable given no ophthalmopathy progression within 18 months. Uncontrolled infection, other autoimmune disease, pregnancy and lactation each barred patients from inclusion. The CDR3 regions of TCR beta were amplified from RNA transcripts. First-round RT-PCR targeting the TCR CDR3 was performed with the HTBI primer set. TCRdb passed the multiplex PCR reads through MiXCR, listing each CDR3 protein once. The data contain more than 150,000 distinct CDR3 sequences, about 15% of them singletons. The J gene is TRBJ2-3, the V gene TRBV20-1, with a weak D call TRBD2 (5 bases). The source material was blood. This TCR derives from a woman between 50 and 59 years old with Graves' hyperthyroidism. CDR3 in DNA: TGCAGTGCTAGAGTGCCGGGGATAAGCACAGATACGCAGTATTTT. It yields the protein CSARVPGISTDTQYF.